This T cell receptor beta chain was observed in a study of immune evolution from preneoplasia to lung adenocarcinoma. Findings and limits, study-wide: Normal lung had the highest top T cell clone frequencies. Later-stage lesions appeared to have more T cells, more diversity, less clonality.

Profiling relied on immunoSEQ multiplex PCR, and the TCRdb table lists in-frame clones only, not all of them. The sample includes a few thousand clones, roughly 80% of them seen just once. This clone was picked up one time. Its antigen is unidentified. Looked up from germline, CDR1 is PRHDT and CDR2 is FYEKMQ (reference sequence). V was pared by 0 bases and J by 6 bases, with 6 bases of the junction left unmatched. CDR3 length equals 15 residues. The sequence was collected from a person in their 70s with lung adenocarcinoma. Source material: FFPE adjacent normal lung tissue. This chain uses TRBV13 with TRBJ1-2; 8 bases map to TRBD1. The CDR3 sequence is CASSLGQGAVDGYTF. CDR3 nucleotide sequence: TGTGCCAGCAGCTTAGGCCAGGGGGCTGTGGATGGCTACACCTTC.